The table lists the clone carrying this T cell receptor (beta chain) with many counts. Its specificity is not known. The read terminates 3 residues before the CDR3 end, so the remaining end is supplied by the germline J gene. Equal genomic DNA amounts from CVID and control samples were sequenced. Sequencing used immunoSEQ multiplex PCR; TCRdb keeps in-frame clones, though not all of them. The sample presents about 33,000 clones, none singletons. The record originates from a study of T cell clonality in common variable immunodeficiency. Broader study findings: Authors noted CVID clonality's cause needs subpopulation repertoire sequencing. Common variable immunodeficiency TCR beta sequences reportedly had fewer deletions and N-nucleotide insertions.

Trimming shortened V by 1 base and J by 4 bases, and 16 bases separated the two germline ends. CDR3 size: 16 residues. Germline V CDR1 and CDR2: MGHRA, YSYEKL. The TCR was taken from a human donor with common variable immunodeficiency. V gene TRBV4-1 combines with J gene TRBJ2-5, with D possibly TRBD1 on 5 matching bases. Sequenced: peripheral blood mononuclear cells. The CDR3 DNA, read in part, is TGCGCCAGCAGCCAAGTTGACAGCCGAGAGCGAGAGACC. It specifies CASSQVDSRERET. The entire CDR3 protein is CASSQVDSRERETQYF.